This T cell receptor (beta chain) was captured by sequencing in a study of T cell responses to AZD1222 COVID-19 vaccine. Profiling relied on immunoSEQ multiplex PCR, and the TCRdb table lists in-frame clones only, not all of them. The table has 130,000 to 150,000 clones, approximately 89% seen once; the top ten hold 1.5% to 2%. Study-level findings and limits: Among vaccine-associated CD4 TCRs, coverage spanned spike, with dominance at 160-218 and 743-854. Two doses of AZD1222 preceded a rise in Spike-specific TCR breadth and depth.

Turning to this clone: What it binds is unknown.

Germline V gives CDR1 LGHNA, CDR2 YSLEER. Deletions cut 0 bases from V and 1 base from J, with 14 bases between. The length of the CDR3 is 17 residues. The V gene is TRBV4-3, the J gene TRBJ2-3; D may be TRBD2 (5 bases). This sequence originates from an adult who received the AZD1222 COVID-19 vaccine. Material: peripheral blood, obtained 28 days after the second AZD1222 dose. CDR3 nucleotide sequence: TGCGCCAGCAGCCAAGATTGGAGGCAGCCGGGCACAGATACGCAGTATTTT. Encoded protein: CASSQDWRQPGTDTQYF.